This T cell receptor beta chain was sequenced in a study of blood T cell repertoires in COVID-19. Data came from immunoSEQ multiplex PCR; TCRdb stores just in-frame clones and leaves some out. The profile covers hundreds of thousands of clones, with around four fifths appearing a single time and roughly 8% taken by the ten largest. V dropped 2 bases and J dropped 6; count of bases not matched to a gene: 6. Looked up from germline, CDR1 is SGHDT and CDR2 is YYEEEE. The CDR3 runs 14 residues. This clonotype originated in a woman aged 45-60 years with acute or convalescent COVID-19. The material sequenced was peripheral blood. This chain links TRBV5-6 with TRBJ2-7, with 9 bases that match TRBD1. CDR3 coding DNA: TGTGCCAGCAGCTTCACAGGGGGCTGGAGCGAGCAGTACTTC. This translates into CASSFTGGWSEQYF.